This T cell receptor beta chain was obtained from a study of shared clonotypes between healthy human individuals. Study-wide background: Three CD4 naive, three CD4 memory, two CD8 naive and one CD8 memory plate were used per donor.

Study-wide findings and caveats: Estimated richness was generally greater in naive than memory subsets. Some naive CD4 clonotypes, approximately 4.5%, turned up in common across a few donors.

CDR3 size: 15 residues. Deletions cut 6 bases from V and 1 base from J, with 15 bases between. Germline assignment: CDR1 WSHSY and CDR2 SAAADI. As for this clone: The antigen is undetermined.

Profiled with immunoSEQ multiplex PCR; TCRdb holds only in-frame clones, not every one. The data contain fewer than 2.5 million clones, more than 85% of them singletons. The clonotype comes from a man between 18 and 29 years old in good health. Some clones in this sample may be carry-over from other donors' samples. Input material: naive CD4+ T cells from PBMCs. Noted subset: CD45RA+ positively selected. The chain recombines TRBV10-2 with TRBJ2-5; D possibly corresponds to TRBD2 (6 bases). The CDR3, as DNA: TGCGCCAGCAGATTAGACGGGACTTTCCAAGAGACCCAGTACTTC. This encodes CASRLDGTFQETQYF.